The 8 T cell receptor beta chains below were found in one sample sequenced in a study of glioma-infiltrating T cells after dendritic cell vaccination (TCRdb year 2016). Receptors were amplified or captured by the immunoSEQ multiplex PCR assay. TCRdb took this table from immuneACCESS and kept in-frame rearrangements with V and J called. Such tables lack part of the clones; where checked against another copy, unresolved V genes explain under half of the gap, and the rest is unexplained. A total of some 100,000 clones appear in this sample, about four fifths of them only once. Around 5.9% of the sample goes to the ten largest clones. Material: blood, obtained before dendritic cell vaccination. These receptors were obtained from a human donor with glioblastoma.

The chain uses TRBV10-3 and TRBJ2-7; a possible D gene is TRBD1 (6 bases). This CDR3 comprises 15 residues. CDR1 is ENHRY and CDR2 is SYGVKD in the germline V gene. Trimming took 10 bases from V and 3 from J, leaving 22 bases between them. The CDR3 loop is CASSKLVAGVYEQYF. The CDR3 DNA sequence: TGTGCCAGCAGCAAACTTGTGGCAGGGGTCTACGAGCAGTACTTC.

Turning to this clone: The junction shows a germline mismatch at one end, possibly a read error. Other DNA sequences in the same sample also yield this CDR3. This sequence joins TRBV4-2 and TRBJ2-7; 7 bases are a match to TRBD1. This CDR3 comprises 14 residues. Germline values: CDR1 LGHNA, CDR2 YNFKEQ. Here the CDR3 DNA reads TGTGCCAGCAGTCAAGCCCGACAGGGCTACGAGCAGTACTTC. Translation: CASSQARQGYEQYF.

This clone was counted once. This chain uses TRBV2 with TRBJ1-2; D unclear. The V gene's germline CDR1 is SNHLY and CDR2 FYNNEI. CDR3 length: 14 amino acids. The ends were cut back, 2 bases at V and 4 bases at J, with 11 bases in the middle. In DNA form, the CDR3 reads TGTGCCAGCAGTGAAACCAGAGCTAGCTATGGCTACACCTTC. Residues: CASSETRASYGYTF.

CDR3 nucleotides: TGTGCCAGCAGTGAGGGGGCCTCTAGCGGGCCTAGCACAGATACGCAGTATTTT. Translating gives CASSEGASSGPSTDTQYF. V and J are TRBV6-1 and TRBJ2-3; 8 bases match TRBD2. Per the germline V gene, CDR1 is MNHNS and CDR2 is SASEGT. Unmatched junction bases numbered 11, after V lost 3 bases and J lost 0 bases. There are 18 residues in the CDR3.

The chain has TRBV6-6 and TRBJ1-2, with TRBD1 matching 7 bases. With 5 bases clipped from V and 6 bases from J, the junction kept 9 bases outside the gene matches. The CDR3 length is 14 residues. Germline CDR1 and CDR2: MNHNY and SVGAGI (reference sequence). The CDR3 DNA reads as TGTGCCAGCAGTCCAAGACAGGGTTGGAATGGCTACACCTTC. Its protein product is CASSPRQGWNGYTF.

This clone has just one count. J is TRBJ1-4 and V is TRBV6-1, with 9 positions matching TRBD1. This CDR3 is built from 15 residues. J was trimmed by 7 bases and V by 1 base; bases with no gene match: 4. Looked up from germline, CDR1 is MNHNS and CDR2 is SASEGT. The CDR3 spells CASSEGDRDGEKLFF. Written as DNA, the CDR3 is TGTGCCAGCAGTGAAGGGGACAGGGACGGTGAAAAACTGTTTTTT.

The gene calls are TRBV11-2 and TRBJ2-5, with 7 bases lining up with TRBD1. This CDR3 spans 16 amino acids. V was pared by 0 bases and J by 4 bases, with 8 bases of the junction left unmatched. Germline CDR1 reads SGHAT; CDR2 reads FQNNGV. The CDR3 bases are TGTGCCAGCAGCTTAGATACGACTTCAGGGGGAGAGACCCAGTACTTC. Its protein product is CASSLDTTSGGETQYF.

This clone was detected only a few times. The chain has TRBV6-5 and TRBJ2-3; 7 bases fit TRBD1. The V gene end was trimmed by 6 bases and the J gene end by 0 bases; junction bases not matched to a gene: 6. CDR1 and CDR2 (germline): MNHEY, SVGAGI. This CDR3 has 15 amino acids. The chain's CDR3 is CASSRQGFSTDTQYF. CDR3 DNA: TGTGCCAGCAGCCGACAGGGTTTTAGCACAGATACGCAGTATTTT.